A single sample gave rise to the 15 T cell receptor beta chains below, sequenced in a study of T cell responses to AZD1222 COVID-19 vaccine. Assay: immunoSEQ multiplex PCR; the TCRdb copy retains only in-frame clones and omits some. Of 90,000 to 150,000 clones in the sample, roughly 90% were seen once. Sequencing used peripheral blood, obtained on day 0 of AZD1222 vaccination. All receptors come from an adult in good health.

Comments on this clone: Different DNA sequences within this sample yield the same CDR3. The chain employs TRBV14 and TRBJ1-6; the match to TRBD1 covers 11 bases. V lost 1 base to trimming and J lost 9 bases; unmatched junction nucleotides: 2. CDR3 size: 15 residues. CDR1 and CDR2 from the germline V gene are SGHDN and FVKESK. CDR3 sequence reads: CASSQVGTGGSPLHF. The CDR3 DNA reads as TGTGCCAGCAGCCAAGTTGGGACAGGGGGTTCACCCCTCCACTTT.

The V and J genes are TRBV7-3 and TRBJ2-3, with 7 bases identical to TRBD1. The CDR3 has 13 residues. Germline CDR1 SGHTA, CDR2 FQGTGA. The ends lost 2 bases at V and 5 bases at J; junction bases unmatched: 1. The CDR3 reads CASSLSGGDTQYF. Written as DNA, the CDR3 is TGTGCCAGCAGCTTATCAGGGGGAGATACGCAGTATTTT.

V is TRBV19 and J is TRBJ2-7; TRBD2 agrees at 9 bases. The ends lost 5 bases at V and 1 base at J; junction bases unmatched: 0. This CDR3 is built from 13 residues. Germline lookup yields CDR1 LNHDA and CDR2 SQIVND (reference sequence). In DNA, the CDR3 is TGTGCCAGTAGTGGACTAGCGTCCTACGAGCAGTACTTC. Translating gives CASSGLASYEQYF.

The chain couples TRBV6-5 to TRBJ2-5; a weak D match, TRBD2 (7 bases). The CDR3 sequence is 14 residues long. CDR1 is MNHEY and CDR2 is SVGAGI in the germline V gene. Trimming removed 11 bases at V and 4 bases at J, with 20 bases between. The CDR3 region has the DNA TGTGCCTCCGAGGAGGGGGGGCCAATAGAGACCCAGTACTTC. Amino acids: CASEEGGPIETQYF.

V gene TRBV5-1 combines with J gene TRBJ1-6, with TRBD1 identical over 10 bases. Germline loops: CDR1 SGHRS, CDR2 YFSETQ. The CDR3 runs to 16 residues. V gave up 0 bases and J gave up 7 bases; unmatched junction bases: 4. CDR3 sequence: CASSLGRTGGNSPLHF. In DNA, the CDR3 is TGCGCCAGCAGCTTGGGTCGGACAGGGGGAAATTCACCCCTCCACTTT.

This sequence joins TRBV7-9 and TRBJ1-1; D gene ambiguous. This CDR3 comprises 15 residues. Between the trimmed V and J ends, which lost 5 bases and 5 bases, there was a span of 18 bases. Germline CDR1 and CDR2: SEHNR and FQNEAQ (reference sequence). DNA of the CDR3: TGTGCCAGCAGCCTGGGAGACGGCGGCTATACTGAAGCTTTCTTT. Its protein product is CASSLGDGGYTEAFF. Variable domain in full (rest from reference TRBV7-9 and TRBJ1-1): DTGVSQNPRHKITKRGQNVTFRCDPISEHNRLYWYRQTLGQGPEFLTYFQNEAQLEKSRLLSDRFSAERPKGSFSTLEIQRTEQGDSAMYLCASSLGDGGYTEAFFGQGTRLTVV.

The chain joins TRBV27 to TRBJ2-7; D gene uncertain. Trimming removed 8 bases from V and 3 bases from J, with 11 bases in between. This CDR3 is 12 amino acids long. The germline CDR1 and CDR2 sequences are MNHEY and SMNVEV (reference sequence). This chain's CDR3 is CASRASFYEQYF. The CDR3 DNA sequence: TGTGCCAGCCGAGCGAGCTTCTACGAGCAGTACTTC.

The chain uses TRBV3-1 (or the pseudogene TRBV3-2) and TRBJ2-1; D not resolved. The CDR3 has 11 residues. Germline V lookup: CDR1 LGHDT, CDR2 YNNKEL (reference sequence). V was trimmed by 8 bases and J by 8 bases, leaving 10 bases between them. The CDR3 coding sequence is TGTGCCAGCCGTCTAGAGCATGAGCAGTTCTTC. Amino acids: CASRLEHEQFF.

The chain has TRBV19 and TRBJ1-2; TRBD1 matches 10 bases. V lost 1 base to trimming and J lost 11 bases; unmatched junction nucleotides: 1. Germline values: CDR1 LNHDA, CDR2 SQIVND (reference sequence). This CDR3 spans 12 amino acids. In DNA, the CDR3 is TGTGCCAGTAGTATAGGGGACAGGGGTTACACCTTC. Its protein is CASSIGDRGYTF.

The rearrangement joins TRBV29-1 to TRBJ2-7, with no clear D. The CDR3 is made up of 15 amino acids. The V and J ends lost 4 bases and 1 base respectively, with 17 bases between them. The germline gives CDR1 SQVTM, CDR2 ANQGSEA. CDR3 protein: CSVVRLGSVSYEQYF. As DNA, the CDR3 is TGCAGCGTTGTACGTCTCGGTTCGGTATCCTACGAGCAGTACTTC.

This clone ranks as medium-sized. The rearrangement joins TRBV7-8 to TRBJ1-2; D is perhaps TRBD1 (6 bases). V was clipped by 5 bases and J by 6 bases, with 19 bases between them. Germline V lookup: CDR1 SGHVS, CDR2 FQNEAQ. This CDR3 is 15 amino acids long. CDR3 sequence reads: CASSRGWGQGNGYTF. CDR3 sequence (DNA): TGTGCCAGCAGCCGCGGATGGGGGCAGGGGAATGGCTACACCTTC.

The J gene is TRBJ1-4, the V gene TRBV6-5; no clear D gene. The CDR3 length is 14 residues. The V end was cut by 5 bases, the J end by 0 bases, with 7 bases between. The V gene's germline CDR1 is MNHEY and CDR2 SVGAGI. CDR3 loop: CASSPHSTNEKLFF. In nucleotides, the CDR3 is TGTGCCAGCAGTCCACACTCAACTAATGAAAAACTGTTTTTT.

This clone showed up just a few times. Additional DNA sequences in this sample encode the identical CDR3. This chain joins TRBV12-3 or TRBV12-4 and TRBJ1-1, with no clear D. The germline V and J ends were trimmed by 6 bases and 1 base, with 9 bases remaining between them. The CDR3 has 13 amino acids. CDR3 protein: CASSSGRNTEAFF. As DNA, the CDR3 is TGTGCCAGCAGCTCGGGGAGGAACACTGAAGCTTTCTTT.

The chain recombines TRBV10-3 with TRBJ1-2, with a tentative D call TRBD1 (6 bases). This CDR3 has 13 amino acids. The V gene's germline CDR1 is ENHRY and CDR2 SYGVKD. With 11 bases removed from V and 8 bases from J, the gap between germline ends came to 21 bases. The CDR3 DNA sequence: TGTGCCGCAAAGGGGGGCCGCCGCCCGGGCTACACCTTC. Its protein is CAAKGGRRPGYTF.

This chain links TRBV18 with TRBJ1-2; no reliable D call. Germline CDR1 is KGHSH and CDR2 is LQKENI. The CDR3 extends over 17 amino acids. The V end was cut by 0 bases, the J end by 6 bases, with 20 bases between. In DNA form, the CDR3 reads TGTGCCAGCTCACCACCGTCAGCAGGCCCCCTGAGAGATGGCTACACCTTC. It encodes CASSPPSAGPLRDGYTF.